This TCR beta chain was found in a study of tumor-infiltrating lymphocytes in localized non-small cell lung cancer. Study-level information: The cohort mixed smokers and never-smokers, several histologies, and some post-neoadjuvant-chemotherapy samples. From each patient, both tumor and uninvolved lung, non-adjacent to tumor, were sampled. Study-wide findings and caveats: Technical variation could not be separated from intratumor heterogeneity here. Tumor T-cell fraction from TCR sequencing was not associated with recurrence-free survival (p = 0.61).

The germline gives CDR1 LNHDA, CDR2 SQIVND (reference sequence). V lost 4 bases and J lost 6; bases outside the gene matches: 14. The CDR3 totals 17 residues. To note about this clone: Its antigen is still unknown.

Clones were sequenced by immunoSEQ multiplex PCR, and TCRdb holds only the in-frame ones, with some missing. Of 20,000 to 25,000 clones listed, about 80% were seen once; the top ten hold about 3%. The clonotype comes from a human donor with non-small cell lung cancer. Sequencing was carried out using lung tumor tissue. The chain uses TRBV19 and TRBJ2-3; 9 bases match TRBD1. The CDR3 nucleotides are TGTGCCAGTAGTACACAAGGACAGGGGTCGTTACGGGATACGCAGTATTTT. It is translated as CASSTQGQGSLRDTQYF.